This entry lists 19 T cell receptor beta chains sequenced from one sample in a study of beta chain features in type 1 diabetes (dated by TCRdb to 2017 to 2018). Study-wide findings and limitations: In all four CD4+ subsets, TCRB CDR3 length was moderately but significantly shorter in type 1 diabetes patients.

These receptors are not linked to any known antigen. The method was the immunoSEQ multiplex PCR assay. All of the isolated RNA was reverse transcribed with the High Capacity cDNA Reverse Transcription Kit, so expressed TCRB transcripts were sequenced. TCRdb's version of the immuneACCESS table is confined to in-frame rearrangements and falls short of the full clone set. An unresolved V gene accounts for under half of the shortfall where checked; the remainder is of unknown origin. This sample holds around 360,000 clones; approximately 12% were observed only once. The top ten clonotypes cover around 0.01% of the sample. The sequenced sample was naive CD4+ T cells from blood. Explained via the paper, the cell subset or site label denotes: true naive CD4+ T cells. The source is a woman between 18 and 29 years old with type 1 diabetes.

The V call is TRBV23-1, the J call TRBJ2-3; D call uncertain. TRBV23-1 is recorded as an ORF, its role being uncertain. Between the trimmed V and J ends, which lost 4 bases and 6 bases, there was a span of 14 bases. The CDR3 is 14 amino acids. CDR3 residues: CASSPRPTVDTQYF. The DNA of the CDR3 is TGCGCCAGCAGTCCGAGGCCCACTGTGGATACGCAGTATTTT.

The chain is built from TRBV4-3 and TRBJ1-2; 7 bases are a match to TRBD1. The CDR3 is 13 residues long. Losses at the gene ends were 3 bases for V and 6 bases for J; bases not matched to a gene: 4. Germline lookup yields CDR1 LGHNA and CDR2 YSLEER. The DNA for the CDR3 is TGCGCCAGCAGCCAGTCTACAGGGGATGGCTACACCTTC. Translation: CASSQSTGDGYTF.

This clone has more than one count but fewer than ten. The chain is built from TRBV12-5 and TRBJ2-3; possible D gene TRBD1, 6 bases. In germline, CDR1 is LGHNT, CDR2 FRNRAP. Trimming cost V 6 bases and J 5 bases, with 9 bases left between them. This CDR3 has 12 residues. The CDR3 bases are TGTGCTAGTGGCCAGGGGATAGATACGCAGTATTTT. Translating gives CASGQGIDTQYF.

The sample holds a few counts of this clone. CDR3 in amino acids: CASSSAGGPDTQYF. The CDR3 DNA reads as TGTGCCAGCTCCTCAGCGGGGGGGCCGGATACGCAGTATTTT. The rearrangement uses TRBV5-4 and TRBJ2-3, with 10 bases matching TRBD2. The CDR3 covers 14 residues. Trimming at V came to 7 bases and at J to 6 bases, leaving 8 bases not matched to a gene. Germline V gives CDR1 SGHNT, CDR2 YYREEE (reference sequence).

The chain employs TRBV4-2 and TRBJ2-7; 7 nucleotides agree with TRBD1. Germline lookup yields CDR1 LGHNA and CDR2 YNFKEQ. Losses at the gene ends were 0 bases for V and 4 bases for J; bases not matched to a gene: 6. The CDR3 has 15 residues. The CDR3 DNA follows: TGTGCCAGCAGCCAAGACCGGCGACAGGGATACGAGCAGTACTTC. It encodes CASSQDRRQGYEQYF.

This sequence joins TRBV28 and TRBJ1-5, with 8 bases aligning to TRBD1. Trimming cost V 5 bases and J 0 bases; bases outside gene matches: 6. Germline lookup yields CDR1 MDHEN and CDR2 SYDVKM. The CDR3 length is 16 residues. The CDR3, as DNA: TGTGCCAGCAGTAAAGGGACAGGCCGTAGCAATCAGCCCCAGCATTTT. It yields the protein CASSKGTGRSNQPQHF.

This clone occurred a few times. The rearrangement links TRBV7-6 to TRBJ2-6, with TRBD2 as a possible D gene (5 bases). Trimming removed 8 bases from V and 7 bases from J, with 15 bases in between. The CDR3 sequence is 14 residues long. CDR1 and CDR2 from the germline V gene are SGHVS and FNYEAQ. This CDR3 reads CASGITRGANVLTF. The DNA for the CDR3 is TGTGCCAGCGGTATAACCCGGGGAGCCAACGTCCTGACTTTC. Full variable domain (outside the CDR3, taken from reference TRBV7-6 and TRBJ2-6): GAGVSQSPRYKVTKRGQDVALRCDPISGHVSLYWYRQALGQGPEFLTYFNYEAQQDKSGLPNDRFSAERPEGSISTLTIQRTEQRDSAMYRCASGITRGANVLTFGAGSRLTVL.

About this clone: Other nucleotide sequences from this sample produce the same CDR3. The V and J genes are TRBV7-2 and TRBJ2-2; D is unresolved. The CDR3 covers 12 residues. V shed 5 bases and J shed 5 bases, with 6 bases lying between them. Germline V gene lookup returns CDR1 SGHTA and CDR2 FQGNSA. CDR3 residues: CASSPRTGELFF. The DNA of the CDR3 is TGTGCCAGCAGCCCGCGAACCGGGGAGCTGTTTTTT. The full variable domain, rest sourced from reference TRBV7-2 and TRBJ2-2, is GAGVSQSPSNKVTEKGKDVELRCDPISGHTALYWYRQSLGQGLEFLIYFQGNSAPDKSGLPSDRFSAERTGGSVSTLTIQRTQQEDSAVYLCASSPRTGELFFGEGSRLTVL.

This clone turned up a few times. The chain joins TRBV28 to TRBJ2-7; D unclear. With 6 bases removed from V and 0 bases from J, the gap between germline ends came to 9 bases. The CDR3 runs 13 residues. The germline V gene has CDR1 MDHEN and CDR2 SYDVKM. CDR3: CASSPPSSYEQYF. The CDR3 DNA is TGTGCCAGCAGCCCCCCCTCCTCCTACGAGCAGTACTTC.

This clone has a handful of counts. V gene TRBV11-2 combines with J gene TRBJ1-1, with 7 bases that match TRBD1. The CDR3 has 15 amino acids. Germline trimming cut 5 bases from V and 5 bases from J; bases unmatched to any gene: 11. CDR1 is SGHAT and CDR2 is FQNNGV in the germline V gene. The CDR3 region is CASSPGGSLSTEAFF. CDR3 DNA sequence: TGTGCCAGCAGCCCAGGGGGTTCATTGAGTACTGAAGCTTTCTTT.

This clone was picked up a small number of times. The chain has TRBV25-1 and TRBJ2-3; D perhaps matches TRBD1 (6 bases). Trimming cost V 3 bases and J 4 bases, with 14 bases left between them. The length of the CDR3 is 15 residues. CDR1 and CDR2 from the germline V gene are MGHDK and SYGVNS. CDR3 bases: TGTGCCAGCAGTGACCAGGGGATCCAACCAGATACGCAGTATTTT. Residues: CASSDQGIQPDTQYF.

This chain links TRBV6-6 with TRBJ2-7; weak D call: TRBD2 (5 bases). CDR3 size: 14 residues. Trimming left V 6 bases short and J 0 bases short, with 12 bases between. The germline V gene encodes CDR1 MNHNY and CDR2 SVGAGI (reference sequence). CDR3 nucleotide sequence: TGTGCCAGCAGCCTCGACGGACTCTCCTACGAGCAGTACTTC. Its protein product is CASSLDGLSYEQYF.

The chain has TRBV6-5 and TRBJ1-1; maybe TRBD1 (6 bases). The V end was cut by 6 bases, the J end by 4 bases, with 12 bases between. The CDR3 is 13 amino acids. Germline V CDR1 and CDR2: MNHEY, SVGAGI. The CDR3 nucleotides read TGTGCCAGCAGAGGGGGTTTGGGCACTGAAGCTTTCTTT. This codes for CASRGGLGTEAFF.

This clone was recorded a few times. CDR3 protein: CASSPALSGADTQYF. The CDR3, as DNA: TGTGCCAGCAGCCCCGCCCTTTCAGGGGCCGATACGCAGTATTTT. This chain connects TRBV7-9 to TRBJ2-3; TRBD1 might be the D (6 bases). Trimming took off 5 bases at V and 6 bases at J, with 18 bases between the two ends. The CDR3 runs to 15 residues. Per germline, CDR1 SEHNR and CDR2 FQNEAQ (reference sequence).

The CDR3 DNA follows: TGTGCCTGGAGTGTAAATTCAGGGAATCGTGAAAAACTGTTTTTT. Its translation: CAWSVNSGNREKLFF. This sequence joins TRBV30 and TRBJ1-4; D possibly corresponds to TRBD1 (5 bases). The CDR3 consists of 15 residues. Germline values: CDR1 GTSNPN, CDR2 SVGIG (reference sequence). Trimming shortened V by 0 bases and J by 7 bases, and 15 bases separated the two germline ends.

This clone has just a few counts. This chain links TRBV28 with TRBJ2-5, with 8 bases that match TRBD2. The CDR3 is 14 amino acids. The V segment lost 5 bases and the J segment 2 bases; nucleotides outside the gene matches: 4. CDR1 and CDR2 (germline): MDHEN, SYDVKM. DNA of the CDR3: TGTGCCAGCAGTACGGGAGGGCAGCAAGAGACCCAGTACTTC. It yields the protein CASSTGGQQETQYF.

The chain combines TRBV28 with TRBJ2-6, with a weak D call TRBD2 (6 bases). CDR1 is MDHEN, CDR2 SYDVKM, per germline. The V and J ends lost 8 bases and 2 bases respectively, with 10 bases between them. CDR3 size: 14 residues. The CDR3 nucleotides are TGTGCCAGCCGTAGCGGAACTGGGGCCAACGTCCTGACTTTC. Its translation: CASRSGTGANVLTF.

V gene TRBV2 combines with J gene TRBJ1-2; 8 bases map to TRBD1. Germline V lookup: CDR1 SNHLY, CDR2 FYNNEI. V shed 3 bases, J shed 6 bases, and the junction held 6 bases outside the gene matches. The CDR3 length is 14 residues. CDR3 in DNA: TGTGCCAGCAGTGAGCGGACAGGGTACGATGGCTACACCTTC. Its protein is CASSERTGYDGYTF. Drawing the rest from reference TRBV2 and TRBJ1-2, the complete variable domain is EPEVTQTPSHQVTQMGQEVILRCVPISNHLYFYWYRQILGQKVEFLVSFYNNEISEKSEIFDDQFSVERPDGSNFTLKIRSTKLEDSAMYFCASSERTGYDGYTFGSGTRLTVV.

This clone was picked up a small number of times. This rearrangement joins TRBV29-1 to TRBJ1-3, with TRBD1 identical over 9 bases. The CDR3 covers 13 residues. V was pared by 4 bases and J by 7 bases, with 5 bases of the junction left unmatched. Germline V gene lookup returns CDR1 SQVTM and CDR2 ANQGSEA. CDR3 DNA sequence: TGCAGCGTTGTTTGGGACAGGGTGAACACCATATATTTT. Amino acids: CSVVWDRVNTIYF.